A single sample is the source of the 5 T cell receptor beta chains below, sequenced in a study of identical twins. TCRdb reanalysed the 5' RACE reads using MiXCR and keeps one entry per CDR3 protein. The table lists fewer than 900,000 distinct CDR3 sequences, around a sixth of them singletons. These records were also assigned to another study, of T cells expressing NK-cell markers.

The specimen sequenced was PBMCs. The receptors stem from a young woman in good health.

This clonotype was seen only a few times. The V gene is TRBV6-2 or TRBV6-3, the J gene TRBJ2-1; D remains unclear. Germline V lookup: CDR1 MNHEY, CDR2 SVGEGT. There are 14 residues in the CDR3. The V end lost 5 bases, the J end lost 5 bases, and 13 bases lay between the germline ends. The DNA of the CDR3 is TGTGCCAGCAGTGGGCGGAGAGAGGACAATGAGCAGTTCTTC. Encoded protein: CASSGRREDNEQFF.

This clonotype was counted only a few times. The V and J genes are TRBV29-1 and TRBJ2-1; D is perhaps TRBD1 (6 bases). Trimming took 6 bases from V and 3 from J, leaving 15 bases between them. The germline V gene has CDR1 SQVTM and CDR2 ANQGSEA. CDR3 length equals 14 residues. The CDR3 reads CSVAGGLIYNEQFF. The CDR3, as DNA: TGCAGCGTCGCTGGGGGCCTGATCTACAATGAGCAGTTCTTC.

This clonotype was counted a few times. The V and J genes are TRBV3-1 and TRBJ1-6, with 7 positions matching TRBD1. CDR1 LGHDT and CDR2 YNNKEL come from the germline V gene (reference sequence). With 4 bases clipped from V and 7 bases from J, the junction kept 7 bases outside the gene matches. The CDR3 totals 15 residues. The CDR3 loop is CASSRDRAGNSPLHF. The CDR3 DNA is TGTGCCAGCAGCCGCGACAGGGCTGGAAATTCACCCCTCCACTTT.

This chain connects TRBV6-2 or TRBV6-3 to TRBJ2-1; 8 positions match TRBD1. CDR1 is MNHEY, CDR2 SVGEGT, per germline. V trimming: 5 bases; J trimming: 0 bases; junction bases outside the gene matches: 6. This CDR3 is 16 amino acids long. The CDR3, as DNA: TGTGCCAGCAGTACCCACAGGGGGAGCTCCTACAATGAGCAGTTCTTC. It is translated as CASSTHRGSSYNEQFF.

The V call is TRBV6-2 or TRBV6-3, the J call TRBJ2-7, with D possibly matching TRBD2 (7 bases). The CDR3 runs 18 residues. Trimming took 7 bases from V and 0 from J, leaving 25 bases between them. Germline V gene data show CDR1 as MNHEY and CDR2 as SVGEGT. CDR3: CASTLGAPGTTSSYEQYF. The CDR3 DNA follows: TGTGCCAGCACCCTGGGGGCCCCCGGGACTACATCCTCCTACGAGCAGTACTTC.